Here is one T cell receptor beta chain with its context. The antigen remains undetermined. The CDR3 has 15 amino acids. CDR1 SNHLY and CDR2 FYNNEI come from the germline V gene. V was clipped by 9 bases and J by 0 bases, with 12 bases between them. The data belong to a study of Ad26.COV2.S vaccination and SARS-CoV-2 variants. On the study more broadly: Donor had been placed in the Ad26.COV2.S arm of the COV1001 trial. General study findings and limits: Substantial response breadth was reportedly seen for spike-specific CD8+ and CD4+ T cells after vaccination. Quantification of TCR breadth and depth may have yielded underestimates of total T cell responses.

The treatment: around 19 received Ad26.COV2.S at low or high dose, single or two shots; 5 received placebo; per-sample allocation not given. Following the first vaccine or placebo injection, samples were taken on day 63. Within Boston, the person who donated was an adult of 18-55 years. Method: immunoSEQ multiplex PCR; TCRdb's copy keeps in-frame clones and lacks some. The sample gives 300,000 to 400,000 clones, about 89% of which show up once; just under 5% is in the top ten. This rearrangement joins TRBV2 to TRBJ2-6; no definite D call. The receptor's source is a person between 18 and 60 years old who received the Ad26.COV2.S COVID-19 vaccine or a placebo. Sequences were derived from peripheral blood, sampled in a trial of Ad26.COV2.S vaccine versus placebo. The CDR3 DNA reads as TGTGCCAGTGGGGTCCCCGGCTCTGGGGCCAACGTCCTGACTTTC. It encodes CASGVPGSGANVLTF.